Reported below is one T cell receptor (beta chain). In germline, CDR1 is SGHNT, CDR2 YENEEA. This CDR3 has 15 amino acids. The V and J ends lost 5 bases and 10 bases, in that order; junction bases with no gene match: 14. Sequencing used immunoSEQ multiplex PCR; TCRdb keeps in-frame clones, though not all of them. The data show fewer than 250,000 clones, roughly 84% seen once. The source of the sample is a study of blood T cell repertoires in COVID-19. About the research overall: Whether acute or convalescent, the COVID-19 samples came from the United States, Italy and Spain.

This TCR was recovered from a man aged 35 to 55 with acute or convalescent COVID-19. Specimen: peripheral blood. The V call is TRBV11-3, the J call TRBJ2-1; 7 nucleotides agree with TRBD1. The CDR3 region has the DNA TGTGCCAGCAGCCAGACCCAACCGGGACAGTACGAGCAGTTCTTC. It encodes CASSQTQPGQYEQFF.